This T cell receptor (beta chain) was recovered during a study of control samples from healthy donors and cancer patients. V dropped 7 bases and J dropped 4 bases, with 26 bases sitting between them. The germline CDR1 and CDR2 sequences are SGHRS and YFSETQ. The CDR3 length is 17 residues. TCRdb keeps only in-frame clones here, not all; method: immunoSEQ multiplex PCR. This table holds 60,000 to 75,000 clones, over 75% found once. V gene TRBV5-1 combines with J gene TRBJ1-1; weak D call: TRBD1 (6 bases). Sequenced material: blood. The source is a man between 50 and 59 years old in good health. CDR3 DNA: TGCGCCAGCGCTCCCGGTCTCCGCGTCAGGGGTGGCACTGAAGCTTTCTTT. As protein: CASAPGLRVRGGTEAFF.